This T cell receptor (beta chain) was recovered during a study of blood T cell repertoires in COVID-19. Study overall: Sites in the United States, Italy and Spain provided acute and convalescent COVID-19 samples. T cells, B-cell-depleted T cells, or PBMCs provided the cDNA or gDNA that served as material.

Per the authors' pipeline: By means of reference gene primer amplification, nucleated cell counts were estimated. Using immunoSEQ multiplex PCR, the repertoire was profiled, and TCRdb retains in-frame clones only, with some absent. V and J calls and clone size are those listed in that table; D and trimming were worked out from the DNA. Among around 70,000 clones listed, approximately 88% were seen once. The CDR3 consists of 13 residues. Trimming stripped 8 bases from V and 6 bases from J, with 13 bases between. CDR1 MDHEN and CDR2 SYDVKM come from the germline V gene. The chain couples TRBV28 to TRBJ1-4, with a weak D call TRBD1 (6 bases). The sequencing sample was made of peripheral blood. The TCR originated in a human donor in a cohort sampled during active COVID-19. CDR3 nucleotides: TGTGCCAGCGGTCAGGGGCAGGATGAAAAACTGTTTTTT. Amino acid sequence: CASGQGQDEKLFF.